This T cell receptor (beta chain) was observed in a study of blood T cell repertoires in COVID-19. Study-wide context: Acute and convalescent COVID-19 samples came from the United States, Italy and Spain. The cDNA or gDNA used as material had been derived from T cells, B-cell-depleted T cells, or PBMCs.

This clone showed up just a few times. Across about two dozen US areas, participants ranged in age from roughly 18 to 95 years. Original methodology: How many nucleated cells were present was estimated from reference gene primer amplification. TCRdb's table, derived via immunoSEQ multiplex PCR, lists solely in-frame clones and lacks some. D and trimming were read from the DNA, whereas the V and J calls and clone size are those reported in that table. Of approximately 250,000 clones listed, 70% to 90% were seen once; the top ten hold over 4%. Germline CDR1 and CDR2: MGHRA and YSYEKL. The CDR3 spans 18 residues. The V segment lost 1 base and the J segment 1 base; nucleotides outside the gene matches: 6.

Sequencing was done on a sample of PBMCs or T cells enriched from blood (not recorded which). The V call is TRBV4-1, the J call TRBJ2-2; 10 nucleotides align to TRBD1. This TCR was recovered from a woman under 40 with acute COVID-19. The CDR3, as DNA: TGCGCCAGCAGCCAAGGAACCGGGACAGGGGTGAACACCGGGGAGCTGTTTTTT. Protein product: CASSQGTGTGVNTGELFF.